Below, 25 T cell receptor beta chains from the same sample are listed, as sequenced in a study of Graves' ophthalmopathy and Graves' hyperthyroidism. The study amplified TCR beta CDR3 regions using RNA transcripts. First-round RT-PCR used HTBI primers; second-round multiplex PCR followed. TCRdb reprocessed the multiplex PCR reads via MiXCR and lists one record per CDR3 protein. The repertoire holds around 670,000 distinct CDR3 sequences, with roughly 41% as singletons. Sequencing was performed on peripheral blood. Receptors originate from an adult man with Graves' ophthalmopathy.

Of note for this clonotype: This CDR3 is missing its conserved last phenylalanine or tryptophan, likely due to a read error. The chain combines TRBV20-1 with TRBJ1-5, with D possibly matching TRBD1 (6 bases). The germline V and J ends were trimmed by 5 bases and 5 bases, with 16 bases remaining between them. This CDR3 contains 14 residues. Germline V gene data show CDR1 as DFQATT and CDR2 as SNEGSKA (reference sequence). The CDR3 loop reads CSASFRDIDQPQHS. CDR3 bases: TGCAGTGCTTCCTTCCGGGACATCGATCAGCCCCAGCATTCT.

This clonotype was observed a handful of times. The chain has TRBV12-3 or TRBV12-4 and TRBJ2-7; D is ambiguous. This CDR3 has 13 residues. Trimming cost V 6 bases and J 0 bases, with 9 bases left between them. The CDR3 loop is CASRDGPSYEQYF. CDR3 nucleotide sequence: TGTGCCAGCAGGGATGGCCCCTCCTACGAGCAGTACTTC.

This clonotype was counted only a few times. The chain joins TRBV19 to TRBJ1-1, with 7 bases fitting TRBD1. The junction had 7 bases not matched to a gene; V was cut back by 0 bases and J by 0 bases. The CDR3 runs 17 residues. Germline-derived CDR1 and CDR2 are LNHDA and SQIVND (reference sequence). In DNA, the CDR3 is TGTGCCAGTAGTATAGATCGGGACAGAACTATGAACACTGAAGCTTTCTTT. Residues: CASSIDRDRTMNTEAFF.

As to this clonotype: An end of the junction differs from the germline gene, which may be a read error. The chain has TRBV2 and TRBJ2-7, with TRBD2 identical over 9 bases. From germline, CDR1 is SNHLY and CDR2 FYNNEI. There are 16 residues in the CDR3. The CDR3 nucleotides are TGCGCCAGCAGCCAACCGACTAGCGGAAAAACCTACGAGCAGTACTTC. This sequence encodes CASSQPTSGKTYEQYF.

This clonotype showed up just a few times. J is TRBJ1-5 and V is TRBV6-5; no definite D call. The CDR3 extends over 14 amino acids. Between the trimmed V and J ends, which lost 8 bases and 6 bases, there was a span of 17 bases. Germline loops: CDR1 MNHEY, CDR2 SVGAGI. CDR3 region: CASFFAGSGQPQHF. The CDR3 coding sequence is TGTGCCAGCTTTTTCGCGGGTTCGGGTCAGCCCCAGCATTTT.

Of note for this clonotype: This may stem from a read error, because a much larger clone lies one nucleotide away. V gene TRBV9 combines with J gene TRBJ1-4; 8 nucleotides line up with TRBD1. The CDR3 has 14 residues. Germline V lookup: CDR1 SGDLS, CDR2 YYNGEE. CDR3 region: CASTSGQANEELFF. In DNA form, the CDR3 reads TGTGCCAGCACCTCGGGACAGGCAAATGAAGAACTGTTTTTT.

This clonotype was detected many times. The V and J genes are TRBV7-9 and TRBJ1-1; tentative D call: TRBD1 (6 bases). This CDR3 spans 9 amino acids. The germline V gene encodes CDR1 SEHNR and CDR2 FQNEAQ (reference sequence). The V and J ends lost 10 bases and 7 bases respectively, with 7 bases between them. Written as DNA, the CDR3 is TGTGCCACCAGGGGTGAAGCTTTCTTT. It yields the protein CATRGEAFF.

This chain uses TRBV13 with TRBJ1-6; D unclear. Germline V gives CDR1 PRHDT, CDR2 FYEKMQ (reference sequence). The V end was cut by 0 bases, the J end by 7 bases, with 13 bases between. The CDR3 runs 16 residues. CDR3 nucleotide sequence: TGTGCCAGCAGCTTAGGCCCCAGTATGATGAATTCACCCCTCCACTTT. Translated, it gives CASSLGPSMMNSPLHF.

This clonotype was recorded at least ten times. The chain uses TRBV29-1 and TRBJ2-6; D is undetermined. The germline V gene encodes CDR1 SQVTM and CDR2 ANQGSEA. Between the trimmed V and J ends, which lost 0 bases and 0 bases, there was a span of 6 bases. CDR3 size: 15 residues. CDR3 coding DNA: TGCAGCGTTGAAGAACCCTTCTCTGGGGCCAACGTCCTGACTTTC. Amino acids: CSVEEPFSGANVLTF.

The chain recombines TRBV20-1 with TRBJ1-2; 11 bases line up with TRBD1. Per the germline V gene, CDR1 is DFQATT and CDR2 is SNEGSKA (reference sequence). V lost 5 bases and J lost 0; bases outside the gene matches: 8. The CDR3 loop spans 16 amino acids. CDR3 sequence: CSAPRTGGRSNYGYTF. In DNA form, the CDR3 reads TGCAGTGCTCCTCGGACAGGGGGCAGATCTAACTATGGCTACACCTTC.

This CDR3 is CAISESVASGGDGETQYF. CDR3 bases: TGTGCCATCAGTGAGTCTGTCGCTAGCGGGGGCGACGGAGAGACCCAGTACTTC. The chain couples TRBV10-3 to TRBJ2-5; 10 bases are a match to TRBD2. V shed 0 bases and J 4 bases; nucleotides not matched to a gene: 11. Germline V CDR1 and CDR2: ENHRY, SYGVKD. The CDR3 is 18 residues long.

Remarks on this clonotype: The junction shows a germline mismatch at one end, possibly a read error. This chain uses TRBV5-4 with TRBJ1-3; D remains ambiguous. The germline CDR1 and CDR2 sequences are SGHNT and YYREEE (reference sequence). This CDR3 has 16 residues. CDR3 in DNA: TGCGCCAGCAGCTTGGCCAAGCAGAACTCTGGAAACACCATATATTTT. Translating gives CASSLAKQNSGNTIYF.

This chain connects TRBV13 to TRBJ2-6, with no clear D. Per germline, CDR1 PRHDT and CDR2 FYEKMQ (reference sequence). This CDR3 has 17 amino acids. V shed 6 bases and J shed 0 bases, with 15 bases lying between them. The CDR3 nucleotides read TGTGCCAGCAGTCTCCCAGGTTTTTCCTCTGGGGCCAACGTCCTGACTTTC. This encodes CASSLPGFSSGANVLTF.

This clonotype has only a few counts. The chain is built from TRBV11-2 and TRBJ1-1; 8 bases fit TRBD1. Trimming cost V 8 bases and J 7 bases; bases outside gene matches: 9. There are 13 residues in the CDR3. CDR1 is SGHAT and CDR2 is FQNNGV in the germline V gene. Written as DNA, the CDR3 is TGTGCCAGCGGCGCGCGCACAGGGGGTGAAGCTTTCTTT. Translating gives CASGARTGGEAFF. Combining the CDR3 with reference TRBV11-2 and TRBJ1-1 gives the whole variable domain EAGVAQSPRYKIIEKRQSVAFWCNPISGHATLYWYQQILGQGPKLLIQFQNNGVVDDSQLPKDRFSAERLKGVDSTLKIQPAKLEDSAVYLCASGARTGGEAFFGQGTRLTVV.

This clonotype was recorded many times. The chain links TRBV11-1 to TRBJ2-5; TRBD1 matches at 8 bases. Germline CDR1 is SGHAT and CDR2 is FQDESV (reference sequence). V was pared by 3 bases and J by 8 bases, with 14 bases of the junction left unmatched. This CDR3 is built from 16 residues. For the CDR3, the DNA is TGTGCCAGCAGCTTGCGTCCGGGACAGGTGGGAGGAACCCAGTACTTC. As protein: CASSLRPGQVGGTQYF.

The CDR3: CASSTRASYEQYF. The CDR3 region has the DNA TGTGCCAGCAGTACCCGAGCTTCCTACGAGCAGTACTTC. V and J are TRBV2 and TRBJ2-7; D is uncertain. V was clipped by 5 bases and J by 1 base, with 9 bases between them. The germline gives CDR1 SNHLY, CDR2 FYNNEI. The CDR3 runs to 13 residues.

Ten or more counts support this clonotype. The genes are TRBV15 and TRBJ1-1, with D hard to call. V was shortened by 5 bases and J by 2 bases, with 12 bases between the two germline ends. Germline V gene sequence: CDR1 LNHNV, CDR2 YYDKDF (reference sequence). The CDR3 totals 14 residues. The CDR3 sequence is CATSAEAVNTEAFF. The CDR3 nucleotides are TGTGCCACCAGCGCGGAGGCGGTCAACACTGAAGCTTTCTTT.

This clonotype was detected many times. CDR3 bases: TGTGCCATCAGCACAGGAGTCTCTGGAAACACCATATATTTT. This translates into CAISTGVSGNTIYF. This chain uses TRBV10-3 with TRBJ1-3; TRBD1 is a possible D gene (5 bases). The germline gives CDR1 ENHRY, CDR2 SYGVKD. The CDR3 length is 14 residues. The ends were cut back, 6 bases at V and 0 bases at J, with 9 bases in the middle.

This clonotype was counted ten times or more. V gene TRBV7-2 combines with J gene TRBJ1-4; 10 positions agree with TRBD1. Germline V gene data show CDR1 as SGHTA and CDR2 as FQGNSA. The CDR3 has 15 amino acids. The ends lost 7 bases at V and 6 bases at J; junction bases unmatched: 8. DNA of the CDR3: TGTGCCAGCACTCGGGAGGGGACAGGGGATGAAAAACTGTTTTTT. This translates into CASTREGTGDEKLFF.

CDR3 in amino acids: CSASSHDGSYEQYF. CDR3 DNA sequence: TGCAGTGCTAGCTCCCACGACGGAAGCTACGAGCAGTACTTC. The chain uses TRBV29-1 and TRBJ2-7; D is possibly TRBD2 (5 bases). Germline CDR1 reads SQVTM; CDR2 reads ANQGSEA. CDR3 size: 14 residues.

The chain carries TRBV19 and TRBJ2-5; D unresolved. Trimming removed 5 bases at V and 5 bases at J, with 18 bases between. The CDR3 loop spans 15 amino acids. Germline V gene lookup returns CDR1 LNHDA and CDR2 SQIVND (reference sequence). CDR3 loop: CASSPTRSPGETQYF. The CDR3 bases are TGTGCCAGTAGTCCAACGAGGAGCCCCGGGGAGACCCAGTACTTC.

This clonotype was found once. The V gene is TRBV7-9, the J gene TRBJ2-5; TRBD1 agrees at 8 bases. V shed 3 bases and J 11 bases; nucleotides not matched to a gene: 8. The V gene's germline CDR1 is SEHNR and CDR2 FQNEAQ (reference sequence). The CDR3 runs to 13 residues. The CDR3 DNA reads as TGTGCCAGCAGCTTCAGGGGGCCAGATACGCAGTACTTC. It yields the protein CASSFRGPDTQYF.

This clonotype was found once. A much larger clone lies one base from this, so it may be a read error. The chain uses TRBV10-3 and TRBJ1-6; D may be TRBD1 (5 bases). Germline V CDR1 and CDR2: ENHRY, SYGVKD. The CDR3 loop spans 15 amino acids. In DNA, the CDR3 is TGTGCCACCAGTGAGACAGTGTTAAATAATTCACCCCTCCACTTT. Its translation is CATSETVLNNSPLHF.

This chain links TRBV11-2 with TRBJ1-2, with D possibly TRBD1 on 5 matching bases. V gave up 8 bases and J gave up 3 bases, with 13 bases separating them. This CDR3 spans 13 amino acids. From germline, CDR1 is SGHAT and CDR2 FQNNGV. CDR3 bases: TGTGCCAGCTCACCGATAGGGGACTATGGCTACACCTTC. Translating gives CASSPIGDYGYTF.

This clonotype was seen at least ten times. The chain combines TRBV9 with TRBJ2-5, with D perhaps TRBD1 (5 bases). Germline loops: CDR1 SGDLS, CDR2 YYNGEE. Between the trimmed V and J ends, which lost 3 bases and 2 bases, there was a span of 17 bases. The CDR3 consists of 16 residues. The CDR3 loop reads CASSATDSHGQETQYF. The DNA of the CDR3 is TGTGCCAGCAGCGCGACCGACAGCCACGGACAAGAGACCCAGTACTTC.